A selection of T cell receptor beta chains follows, all from one sample in a study of beta chain features in type 1 diabetes. The repertoire was sequenced with immunoSEQ multiplex PCR; TCRdb's copy has only in-frame clones and lacks some. The table shows around 100,000 clones, with roughly 28% occurring only once. What was sequenced was central memory CD4+ T cells from blood. The receptors come from a woman between 18 and 29 years old with type 1 diabetes. Both conserved end residues are part of each CDR3. Fields, in order: J gene, D gene, clone size, V gene, CDR3 DNA, CDR3 protein. The D gene is left open where the match is weak. Where a row states a size, it is once, few, many or the class of an expanded clone; other rows omit it.

J: TRBJ2-2
D: TRBD2
size: .
V: TRBV19
DNA: TGTGCCAGTAGTATTGGCGGTAGCGGGTACTACCGGGAGCTGTTTTTT
CDR3: CASSIGGSGYYRELFF

J: TRBJ1-2
D: .
size: few
V: TRBV18
DNA: TGTGCCAGCTCACTCGCGACAGCTAACTATGGCTACACCTTC
CDR3: CASSLATANYGYTF

J: TRBJ1-2
D: TRBD1
size: few
V: TRBV28
DNA: TGTGCCAGCAGTTTATTTACAGGGGCCTATGGCTACACCTTC
CDR3: CASSLFTGAYGYTF

J: TRBJ2-3
D: TRBD2
size: .
V: TRBV10-3
DNA: TGTGCCATCAAGTCTAGCGGGGACAACACAGATACGCAGTATTTT
CDR3: CAIKSSGDNTDTQYF

J: TRBJ2-1
D: TRBD2
size: .
V: TRBV27
DNA: TGTGCCAGCAGTTACGCTGGACTAGCGGGAGGAAGGGACAATGAGCAGTTCTTC
CDR3: CASSYAGLAGGRDNEQFF

J: TRBJ1-1
D: TRBD1
size: few
V: TRBV5-6
DNA: TGTGCCAGCAGCACCCCCCCAGGGGGCCTGAACACTGAAGCTTTCTTT
CDR3: CASSTPPGGLNTEAFF

J: TRBJ2-1
D: TRBD1
size: few
V: TRBV5-1
DNA: TGCGCCAGCAGCCTAGGAGGACAGGGGTACAATGAGCAGTTCTTC
CDR3: CASSLGGQGYNEQFF

J: TRBJ1-1
D: TRBD1
size: few
V: TRBV5-1
DNA: TGCGCCAGCAGCGTGGGTGGGACAGGGGACACTGAAGCTTTCTTT
CDR3: CASSVGGTGDTEAFF

J: TRBJ2-1
D: .
size: .
V: TRBV5-6
DNA: TGTGCCAGCAGTTATTCATCGCGCGGGCAGTTCTTC
CDR3: CASSYSSRGQFF

J: TRBJ2-2
D: .
size: .
V: TRBV25-1
DNA: TGTGCCAGCAGTGATCGACTAGAACGGGCCCCCTATCGGGGGGAGCTGTTTTTT
CDR3: CASSDRLERAPYRGELFF

J: TRBJ2-5
D: .
size: few
V: TRBV7-3
DNA: TGTGCCAGCAGCTTAGACAGTCGTAAGGAGACCCAGTACTTC
CDR3: CASSLDSRKETQYF

J: TRBJ1-2
D: .
size: few
V: TRBV30
DNA: TGTGCCTGGAGTGTAAACCCAGGGACTTATGGCTACACCTTC
CDR3: CAWSVNPGTYGYTF

J: TRBJ2-5
D: .
size: few
V: TRBV11-2
DNA: TGTGCCAGCAGCCTAGGAACTGAGACCCAGTACTTC
CDR3: CASSLGTETQYF

J: TRBJ2-1
D: .
size: .
V: TRBV11-2
DNA: TGTGCCAGCAGCCCCTACGATTATGAGCAGTTCTTC
CDR3: CASSPYDYEQFF

J: TRBJ2-1
D: TRBD2
size: few
V: TRBV10-1
DNA: TGCGCCAGTTCCTCGGGACTAGCGGGAGATGAGCAGTTCTTC
CDR3: CASSSGLAGDEQFF

J: TRBJ1-2
D: .
size: .
V: TRBV5-1
DNA: TGCGCCAGCAGCTTGGGCGGTAACTATGGCTACACCTTC
CDR3: CASSLGGNYGYTF

J: TRBJ2-1
D: .
size: .
V: TRBV29-1
DNA: TGCAGCGTTGACCTACAGGGCTATGAGCAGTTCTTC
CDR3: CSVDLQGYEQFF

J: TRBJ2-7
D: TRBD1
size: .
V: TRBV7-8
DNA: TGTGCCAGCAGCTTAGAAGGCGGACAGGGGAACGAGCAGTACTTC
CDR3: CASSLEGGQGNEQYF

J: TRBJ2-5
D: .
size: .
V: TRBV7-2
DNA: TGTGCCAGCAGGCAGGGGGGTAGAGAGACCCAGTACTTC
CDR3: CASRQGGRETQYF

J: TRBJ2-4
D: TRBD1
size: few
V: TRBV5-1
DNA: TGCGCCAGCAGCCAGGGGGCAGCCGAAAACATTCAGTACTTC
CDR3: CASSQGAAENIQYF

J: TRBJ1-1
D: TRBD1
size: .
V: TRBV6-5
DNA: TGTGCCAGCAGTTATGGACAGGGCCGGGTCTACACTGAAGCTTTCTTT
CDR3: CASSYGQGRVYTEAFF

J: TRBJ2-7
D: .
size: .
V: TRBV6-1
DNA: TGTGCCAGTGCCCGGAGCGGTCTCTCCTACGAGCAGTACTTC
CDR3: CASARSGLSYEQYF

J: TRBJ2-7
D: TRBD2
size: once
V: TRBV9
DNA: TGTGCCAGCAGCGCCGGGGGAACTAGCGGCTCCTACGAGCAGTACTTC
CDR3: CASSAGGTSGSYEQYF

J: TRBJ1-2
D: .
size: .
V: TRBV11-2
DNA: TGTGCCAGCAGCCCACAGCTGAACTATGGCTACACCTTC
CDR3: CASSPQLNYGYTF

J: TRBJ2-1
D: TRBD2
size: few
V: TRBV18
DNA: TGTGCCAGCTCACCGGGACTAGCGGGAGTTGGGGGCTCCTACAATGAGCAGTTCTTC
CDR3: CASSPGLAGVGGSYNEQFF

J: TRBJ2-3
D: TRBD2
size: few
V: TRBV9
DNA: TGTGCCAGCAGCGTAGCTCCGACTAGCGGCACAGATACGCAGTATTTT
CDR3: CASSVAPTSGTDTQYF

J: TRBJ2-5
D: .
size: .
V: TRBV19
DNA: TGTGCCAGTAGTCCTCGGTCAGGGGCAGAGACCCAGTACTTC
CDR3: CASSPRSGAETQYF

J: TRBJ2-1
D: TRBD2
size: .
V: TRBV7-2
DNA: TGTGCCAGCAGTAAAGCGGGAGGGGGGGATGAGCAGTTCTTC
CDR3: CASSKAGGGDEQFF

J: TRBJ2-1
D: TRBD2
size: .
V: TRBV19
DNA: TGTGCCAGTAGCTTAACCCGGACTAGGGGCAACAATGAGCAGTTCTTC
CDR3: CASSLTRTRGNNEQFF

J: TRBJ2-7
D: .
size: many
V: TRBV7-2
DNA: TGTGCCAGCAGCACGGGGGACCGCCTGGTCCGCGAGCAGTACTTC
CDR3: CASSTGDRLVREQYF

J: TRBJ2-2
D: .
size: .
V: TRBV4-3
DNA: TGCGCCAGCAGCTATAGGGAGGCCGGGGAGCTGTTTTTT
CDR3: CASSYREAGELFF

J: TRBJ1-1
D: .
size: .
V: TRBV14
DNA: TGTGCCAGCAGCCCCAGGGTAGGGACTGAAGCTTTCTTT
CDR3: CASSPRVGTEAFF

J: TRBJ1-1
D: TRBD1
size: .
V: TRBV7-2
DNA: TGTGCCAGCAGCTTGGAGGGGGCGAACACTGAAGCTTTCTTT
CDR3: CASSLEGANTEAFF

J: TRBJ1-3
D: .
size: .
V: TRBV7-8
DNA: TGTGCCAGCAGCTTCCCCCGTCCCTCTGGAAACACCATATATTTT
CDR3: CASSFPRPSGNTIYF

J: TRBJ2-5
D: .
size: few
V: TRBV7-9
DNA: TGTGCCAGCAGCTTAAACCTGGGGGCAGAGACCCAGTACTTC
CDR3: CASSLNLGAETQYF

J: TRBJ2-5
D: TRBD1
size: once
V: TRBV27
DNA: TGTGCCAGCAGTCGGACAGGGTTAGAGACCCAGTACTTC
CDR3: CASSRTGLETQYF

J: TRBJ2-3
D: TRBD1
size: .
V: TRBV5-1
DNA: TGCGCCAGCAGTTCAGGGAAGGGGGCCACAGATACGCAGTATTTT
CDR3: CASSSGKGATDTQYF

J: TRBJ1-5
D: .
size: .
V: TRBV4-1
DNA: TGCGCCAGCAGCACGGTTGACATGGGTTTAACAAGCAATCAGCCCCAGCATTTT
CDR3: CASSTVDMGLTSNQPQHF

J: TRBJ2-5
D: TRBD2
size: once
V: TRBV11-2
DNA: TGTGCCAGCAGCCGTCAGAGCGGGAATGGTCAAGAGACCCAGTACTTC
CDR3: CASSRQSGNGQETQYF

J: TRBJ2-7
D: TRBD1
size: few
V: TRBV5-1
DNA: TGCGCCAGCAGCCCCACGCCAACGGGGACAGGGCACTACGAGCAGTACTTC
CDR3: CASSPTPTGTGHYEQYF

J: TRBJ2-7
D: TRBD1
size: few
V: TRBV2
DNA: TGTGCCAGCAGGAGGGACAGTAACTACGAGCAGTACTTC
CDR3: CASRRDSNYEQYF

J: TRBJ2-1
D: .
size: .
V: TRBV4-2
DNA: TGTGCCAGCAGCCGGGCCGGAGGATTCAATGAGCAGTTCTTC
CDR3: CASSRAGGFNEQFF

J: TRBJ2-3
D: .
size: .
V: TRBV6-1
DNA: TGTGCCAGCAGCCTCTCCTGGAGGGGAACAGATACGCAGTATTTT
CDR3: CASSLSWRGTDTQYF

J: TRBJ1-2
D: .
size: .
V: TRBV30
DNA: TGTGCCTGGAGTGGAGGAAAGGACTATGGCTACACCTTC
CDR3: CAWSGGKDYGYTF

J: TRBJ2-3
D: TRBD2
size: few
V: TRBV19
DNA: TGTGCCAGTACCATAAGTCCTCTAGCGGGAGTCGCAGATACGCAGTATTTT
CDR3: CASTISPLAGVADTQYF

J: TRBJ1-2
D: TRBD1
size: .
V: TRBV29-1
DNA: TGCAGCGTTCCGGACAGGGGGGTATGGGGCTACACCTTC
CDR3: CSVPDRGVWGYTF

J: TRBJ2-1
D: TRBD2
size: many
V: TRBV4-2
DNA: TGTGCCAGCAGCCTCGGGAGGGCCACGGACAATGAGCAGTTCTTC
CDR3: CASSLGRATDNEQFF

J: TRBJ1-2
D: .
size: few
V: TRBV27
DNA: TGTGCCAGCACAATGGTCGGCGGGGGCTATGGCTACACCTTC
CDR3: CASTMVGGGYGYTF

J: TRBJ2-7
D: TRBD1
size: .
V: TRBV5-1
DNA: TGCGCCAGCAGCTTATCCCCACAGGGGGCCGGGGAGCAGTACTTC
CDR3: CASSLSPQGAGEQYF

J: TRBJ2-3
D: TRBD2
size: .
V: TRBV14
DNA: TGTGCCAGCAAACCCCCCCGCGGACTAGCGGGTGCAGATACGCAGTATTTT
CDR3: CASKPPRGLAGADTQYF

J: TRBJ2-2
D: .
size: few
V: TRBV30
DNA: TGTGCCTGGAGTGTACGCAGGCCCGGGGAGCTGTTTTTT
CDR3: CAWSVRRPGELFF

J: TRBJ1-1
D: .
size: few
V: TRBV6-6
DNA: TGTGCCAGCAGTGCTGCGGACAGCCTGGGGAACACTGAAGCTTTCTTT
CDR3: CASSAADSLGNTEAFF

J: TRBJ2-3
D: TRBD1
size: .
V: TRBV4-3
DNA: TGCGCCAGCAGCCAAGTCCCACCGGGACAGGGAATAGATACGCAGTATTTT
CDR3: CASSQVPPGQGIDTQYF